The entry below gives a single TCR beta chain sequence along with its context. This specimen belongs to a study of T cell responses to AZD1222 COVID-19 vaccine. The protocol was immunoSEQ multiplex PCR, while the TCRdb copy is restricted to in-frame clones and leaves out a portion. The sample consists of under 150,000 clones, 88% of them appearing once. Germline trimming cut 2 bases from V and 2 bases from J; bases unmatched to any gene: 5. This CDR3 region has 16 residues. Germline CDR1 reads MNHEY; CDR2 reads SVGAGI. The sequencing used peripheral blood, collected on day 0 of MenACWY control vaccination. The TCR originated in an adult in good health. The J gene is TRBJ2-5, the V gene TRBV6-5; TRBD2 matches 10 bases. The CDR3: CASSYGTSAGQETQYF. As DNA, the CDR3 is TGTGCCAGCAGTTACGGGACTAGCGCGGGTCAAGAGACCCAGTACTTC.